Following are 26 T cell receptor beta chains from one sample sequenced in a study of shared clonotypes between healthy human individuals. Assay used: immunoSEQ multiplex PCR; TCRdb lists only in-frame clones, some missing. The data hold about 2.4 million clones, with approximately 93% observed a single time. The sequencing sample was made of naive CD4+ T cells from PBMCs. Subset described: CD45RA+ positively selected. Receptors originate from a man in his late teens or twenties in good health. Some clones in this sample may be carry-over from other donors' samples.

The rearrangement joins TRBV6-5 to TRBJ2-7, with D possibly being TRBD2 (6 bases). The CDR3 length is 13 residues. Trimming cost V 6 bases and J 2 bases, with 11 bases left between them. Germline CDR1 reads MNHEY; CDR2 reads SVGAGI. CDR3 sequence reads: CASRVGTAYEQYF. The DNA of the CDR3 is TGTGCCAGCAGGGTAGGGACTGCCTACGAGCAGTACTTC.

The chain recombines TRBV28 with TRBJ2-7; D unclear. The V gene's germline CDR1 is MDHEN and CDR2 SYDVKM. Between the trimmed V and J ends, which lost 5 bases and 2 bases, there was a span of 22 bases. The CDR3 contains 17 residues. CDR3 in DNA: TGTGCCAGCAGTCCAACGCCCCTCATACTCCGCCCCTACGAGCAGTACTTC. It is translated as CASSPTPLILRPYEQYF.

With respect to this clone: The sample contains more than one DNA sequence encoding this CDR3. V usage is TRBV7-7 and J usage is TRBJ2-1; D tentatively reads TRBD1 or TRBD2 (6 bases each). The CDR3 sequence is 13 residues long. Trimming removed 5 bases from V and 8 bases from J, with 13 bases in between. Germline CDR1 is SSHAT and CDR2 is FNYEAQ (reference sequence). The CDR3 sequence is CASSLERGDEQFF. Here the CDR3 DNA reads TGTGCCAGCAGCCTAGAAAGGGGGGATGAGCAGTTCTTC.

This chain connects TRBV19 to TRBJ1-3, with D unclear. CDR1 is LNHDA and CDR2 is SQIVND in the germline V gene (reference sequence). CDR3 length: 17 residues. V lost 5 bases and J 0 bases, leaving 17 bases between the germline ends. DNA for the CDR3: TGTGCCAGTAGTTCAGCGTTGGGTGACGTCTCTGGAAACACCATATATTTT. This codes for CASSSALGDVSGNTIYF.

This chain links TRBV5-4 with TRBJ2-7, with 13 bases identical to TRBD2. Germline loops: CDR1 SGHNT, CDR2 YYREEE (reference sequence). The CDR3 loop spans 17 amino acids. Trimming at V came to 4 bases and at J to 0 bases, leaving 7 bases not matched to a gene. The CDR3 protein is CASSDRLAGGLSYEQYF. The CDR3 DNA is TGTGCCAGCAGCGATCGACTAGCGGGAGGCCTCTCCTACGAGCAGTACTTC.

V and J are TRBV5-1 and TRBJ2-7; D unclear. The CDR3 is 16 residues long. Germline CDR1 and CDR2: SGHRS and YFSETQ. V lost 0 bases and J 0 bases, leaving 13 bases between the germline ends. This CDR3 is CASSLVGQSSSYEQYF. CDR3 nucleotides: TGCGCCAGCAGCTTGGTTGGGCAGTCGAGCTCCTACGAGCAGTACTTC.

V gene TRBV10-3 combines with J gene TRBJ2-5; 7 nucleotides line up with TRBD2. The DNA end lines up better with TRBJ2-7; the J call may be wrong. Germline CDR1 ENHRY, CDR2 SYGVKD. The CDR3 runs 12 residues. CDR3 loop: CAIAGDPYEQYF. The CDR3 region has the DNA TGTGCCATCGCGGGAGACCCCTACGAGCAGTACTTC.

The J gene is TRBJ2-2, the V gene TRBV28; the D gene is possibly TRBD2 (6 bases). Trimming took 6 bases from V and 1 from J, leaving 21 bases between them. The CDR3 loop spans 18 amino acids. Germline lookup yields CDR1 MDHEN and CDR2 SYDVKM. CDR3 DNA sequence: TGTGCCAGCAGGGGAGGCGTGGAGGCCAAAAAGAACACCGGGGAGCTGTTTTTT. Encoded protein: CASRGGVEAKKNTGELFF.

This clone was counted at least ten times. This sample includes further DNA sequences coding for the same CDR3. The V and J genes are TRBV18 and TRBJ2-5; D ambiguous. There are 11 residues in the CDR3. Germline CDR1 KGHSH, CDR2 LQKENI. V was shortened by 3 bases and J by 2 bases, with 1 base between the two germline ends. This chain's CDR3 is CASSPQETQYF. The DNA for the CDR3 is TGTGCCAGCTCACCTCAAGAGACCCAGTACTTC.

The chain joins TRBV4-1 to TRBJ2-2, with D maybe TRBD1 (7 bases). The germline V gene has CDR1 MGHRA and CDR2 YSYEKL. CDR3 length: 14 residues. The ends were cut back, 1 base at V and 7 bases at J, with 10 bases in the middle. The CDR3 DNA reads as TGCGCCAGCAGCCAAGCAGGGGGGAGCGGGGAGCTGTTTTTT. Translating it yields CASSQAGGSGELFF.

The V and J genes are TRBV5-4 and TRBJ2-2, with 8 bases fitting TRBD1. CDR1 is SGHNT, CDR2 YYREEE, per germline (reference sequence). With V trimmed by 4 bases and J by 2 bases, 4 bases remained unmatched. The CDR3 totals 15 residues. CDR3: CASSTGTGNTGELFF. The CDR3 DNA sequence: TGTGCCAGCAGCACCGGGACAGGTAACACCGGGGAGCTGTTTTTT.

This clone occurred once. The chain combines TRBV2 with TRBJ2-5, with 15 bases identical to TRBD2. The V and J ends lost 6 bases and 4 bases, in that order; junction bases with no gene match: 6. The CDR3 is 16 amino acids. Germline assignment: CDR1 SNHLY and CDR2 FYNNEI. CDR3 in DNA: TGTGCCAGCAGCTCCGGACTAGCGGGAGGGCCAGAGACCCAGTACTTC. The encoded protein is CASSSGLAGGPETQYF. The whole variable domain, remainder taken from reference TRBV2 and TRBJ2-5, is EPEVTQTPSHQVTQMGQEVILRCVPISNHLYFYWYRQILGQKVEFLVSFYNNEISEKSEIFDDQFSVERPDGSNFTLKIRSTKLEDSAMYFCASSSGLAGGPETQYFGPGTRLLVL.

J is TRBJ1-5 and V is TRBV7-9; D gene ambiguous. Germline CDR1 SEHNR, CDR2 FQNEAQ (reference sequence). The CDR3 covers 16 residues. V lost 0 bases and J lost 0, with 9 bases in between. The CDR3: CASSLAFQDSNQPQHF. As DNA, the CDR3 is TGTGCCAGCAGCTTAGCGTTCCAGGATAGCAATCAGCCCCAGCATTTT. The full variable domain, completed using reference TRBV7-9 and TRBJ1-5, is DTGVSQNPRHKITKRGQNVTFRCDPISEHNRLYWYRQTLGQGPEFLTYFQNEAQLEKSRLLSDRFSAERPKGSFSTLEIQRTEQGDSAMYLCASSLAFQDSNQPQHFGDGTRLSIL.

This clone has just a few counts. The V and J genes are TRBV6-1 and TRBJ1-2; 7 bases are a match to TRBD1. The J segment lost 5 bases and the V segment lost 6 bases, leaving 0 bases of the junction unmatched. The germline CDR1 and CDR2 sequences are MNHNS and SASEGT. CDR3 length: 11 residues. CDR3 DNA sequence: TGTGCCAGCAGGACAGGGTATGGCTACACCTTC. Its translation: CASRTGYGYTF.

The rearrangement uses TRBV18 and TRBJ2-7; D possibly uses TRBD1 or TRBD2 (6 bases each). V dropped 3 bases and J dropped 5 bases, with 14 bases sitting between them. The CDR3 has 14 residues. From germline, CDR1 is KGHSH and CDR2 LQKENI. The CDR3 reads CASSPRPGADEQYF. DNA of the CDR3: TGTGCCAGCTCACCGCGACCGGGGGCGGACGAGCAGTACTTC. Full variable domain (missing parts from reference TRBV18 and TRBJ2-7): NAGVMQNPRHLVRRRGQEARLRCSPMKGHSHVYWYRQLPEEGLKFMVYLQKENIIDESGMPKERFSAEFPKEGPSILRIQQVVRGDSAAYFCASSPRPGADEQYFGPGTRLTVT.

This clone came up once. The CDR3 DNA reads TGTGCCAGCAGTGAAGCGGCGGAGGTACGAGGGCAGTACTTC. Translated: CASSEAAEVRGQYF. The chain is built from TRBV6-1 and TRBJ2-7; TRBD2 is a possible D gene (5 bases). The CDR3 has 14 residues. Trimming cost V 0 bases and J 9 bases, with 15 bases left between them. CDR1 is MNHNS and CDR2 is SASEGT in the germline V gene.

The rearrangement joins TRBV29-1 to TRBJ1-3, with D hard to call. Trimming shortened V by 5 bases and J by 1 base, and 9 bases separated the two germline ends. Germline-derived CDR1 and CDR2 are SQVTM and ANQGSEA. CDR3 length: 13 residues. This CDR3 reads CSVPSVSGNTIYF. As DNA, the CDR3 is TGCAGCGTTCCGTCGGTATCTGGAAACACCATATATTTT.

The CDR3 reads CASSSTQGSQHF. Here the CDR3 DNA reads TGTGCCAGCAGCTCCACCCAGGGGAGCCAGCATTTT. V usage is TRBV7-8 and J usage is TRBJ1-5, with D perhaps matching TRBD1 (6 bases). The CDR3 contains 12 residues. CDR1 and CDR2 (germline): SGHVS, FQNEAQ. V was shortened by 4 bases and J by 12 bases, with 13 bases between the two germline ends.

The V and J genes are TRBV19 and TRBJ2-4; no firm D call. The CDR3 extends over 16 amino acids. From germline, CDR1 is LNHDA and CDR2 SQIVND (reference sequence). The V gene lost 3 bases and the J gene lost 0 bases, with 12 bases spanning the gap. CDR3 amino acids: CASSMGGFLAKNIQYF. CDR3 nucleotides: TGTGCCAGTAGTATGGGTGGGTTCTTAGCCAAAAACATTCAGTACTTC. The full variable domain, with the rest looked up from reference TRBV19 and TRBJ2-4, is DGGITQSPKYLFRKEGQNVTLSCEQNLNHDAMYWYRQDPGQGLRLIYYSQIVNDFQKGDIAEGYSVSREKKESFPLTVTSAQKNPTAFYLCASSMGGFLAKNIQYFGAGTRLSVL.

V and J are TRBV10-3 and TRBJ2-2; TRBD1 agrees at 7 bases. With V trimmed by 8 bases and J by 1 base, 7 bases remained unmatched. Germline V gene data show CDR1 as ENHRY and CDR2 as SYGVKD. CDR3 size: 15 residues. The CDR3 protein is CAIGSAGGNTGELFF. The CDR3 DNA follows: TGTGCCATCGGGTCGGCAGGGGGGAACACCGGGGAGCTGTTTTTT.

This chain connects TRBV4-3 to TRBJ2-5, with D perhaps TRBD1 (6 bases). Germline V CDR1 and CDR2: LGHNA, YSLEER. V was trimmed by 0 bases and J by 13 bases, leaving 21 bases between them. This CDR3 is built from 15 residues. DNA for the CDR3: TGCGCCAGCAGCCAAGAGGCCTTGTCCCAGAGGGGGATGTACTTC. It encodes CASSQEALSQRGMYF.

The chain employs TRBV11-3 and TRBJ2-5, with 9 nucleotides matching TRBD2. Germline CDR1 and CDR2: SGHNT and YENEEA. V lost 5 bases and J lost 0; bases outside the gene matches: 4. This CDR3 is built from 15 residues. DNA of the CDR3: TGTGCCAGCAGCCTTTCTAGCGGGAACCAAGAGACCCAGTACTTC. Encoded protein: CASSLSSGNQETQYF.

Of note for this clone: Other DNA sequences in this sample translate to the same CDR3. J is TRBJ1-4 and V is TRBV5-1; TRBD1 aligns across 10 bases. After removal of 4 bases from V and 1 base from J, the junction contained 4 bases not matched to a gene. CDR3 length: 16 residues. Germline CDR1 and CDR2: SGHRS and YFSETQ. The CDR3 bases are TGCGCCAGCAGCCTAGGACAGGGGGTAACTAATGAAAAACTGTTTTTT. It is translated as CASSLGQGVTNEKLFF. Together with reference TRBV5-1 and TRBJ1-4, the CDR3 gives the full variable domain: KAGVTQTPRYLIKTRGQQVTLSCSPISGHRSVSWYQQTPGQGLQFLFEYFSETQRNKGNFPGRFSGRQFSNSRSEMNVSTLELGDSALYLCASSLGQGVTNEKLFFGSGTQLSVL.

The rearrangement joins TRBV18 to TRBJ2-1, with 14 bases that match TRBD2. V lost 8 bases to trimming and J lost 0 bases; unmatched junction nucleotides: 9. This CDR3 has 18 residues. The germline gives CDR1 KGHSH, CDR2 LQKENI. The DNA for the CDR3 is TGTGCCAGCCGACCGGGACTAGCGGGAGCTCGCTCCTACAATGAGCAGTTCTTC. This encodes CASRPGLAGARSYNEQFF.

The CDR3 region has the DNA TGTGCCAGCAGGGGGAAGGGACAGCCTAGGTTGAGCTCCTACGAGCAGTACTTC. Protein: CASRGKGQPRLSSYEQYF. The chain links TRBV28 to TRBJ2-7; 7 positions agree with TRBD1. In germline, CDR1 is MDHEN, CDR2 SYDVKM. CDR3 length: 18 amino acids. Trimming removed 6 bases from V and 0 bases from J; junction bases left unmatched: 17.

CDR3 sequence: CASKGVVSGARTEAFF. CDR3 nucleotides: TGTGCCAGCAAGGGGGTTGTTTCGGGGGCTAGGACTGAAGCTTTCTTT. This sequence joins TRBV2 and TRBJ1-1; TRBD1 is a possible D gene (6 bases). The length of the CDR3 is 16 residues. The germline V and J ends were trimmed by 7 bases and 5 bases, with 23 bases remaining between them. Germline CDR1 is SNHLY and CDR2 is FYNNEI.